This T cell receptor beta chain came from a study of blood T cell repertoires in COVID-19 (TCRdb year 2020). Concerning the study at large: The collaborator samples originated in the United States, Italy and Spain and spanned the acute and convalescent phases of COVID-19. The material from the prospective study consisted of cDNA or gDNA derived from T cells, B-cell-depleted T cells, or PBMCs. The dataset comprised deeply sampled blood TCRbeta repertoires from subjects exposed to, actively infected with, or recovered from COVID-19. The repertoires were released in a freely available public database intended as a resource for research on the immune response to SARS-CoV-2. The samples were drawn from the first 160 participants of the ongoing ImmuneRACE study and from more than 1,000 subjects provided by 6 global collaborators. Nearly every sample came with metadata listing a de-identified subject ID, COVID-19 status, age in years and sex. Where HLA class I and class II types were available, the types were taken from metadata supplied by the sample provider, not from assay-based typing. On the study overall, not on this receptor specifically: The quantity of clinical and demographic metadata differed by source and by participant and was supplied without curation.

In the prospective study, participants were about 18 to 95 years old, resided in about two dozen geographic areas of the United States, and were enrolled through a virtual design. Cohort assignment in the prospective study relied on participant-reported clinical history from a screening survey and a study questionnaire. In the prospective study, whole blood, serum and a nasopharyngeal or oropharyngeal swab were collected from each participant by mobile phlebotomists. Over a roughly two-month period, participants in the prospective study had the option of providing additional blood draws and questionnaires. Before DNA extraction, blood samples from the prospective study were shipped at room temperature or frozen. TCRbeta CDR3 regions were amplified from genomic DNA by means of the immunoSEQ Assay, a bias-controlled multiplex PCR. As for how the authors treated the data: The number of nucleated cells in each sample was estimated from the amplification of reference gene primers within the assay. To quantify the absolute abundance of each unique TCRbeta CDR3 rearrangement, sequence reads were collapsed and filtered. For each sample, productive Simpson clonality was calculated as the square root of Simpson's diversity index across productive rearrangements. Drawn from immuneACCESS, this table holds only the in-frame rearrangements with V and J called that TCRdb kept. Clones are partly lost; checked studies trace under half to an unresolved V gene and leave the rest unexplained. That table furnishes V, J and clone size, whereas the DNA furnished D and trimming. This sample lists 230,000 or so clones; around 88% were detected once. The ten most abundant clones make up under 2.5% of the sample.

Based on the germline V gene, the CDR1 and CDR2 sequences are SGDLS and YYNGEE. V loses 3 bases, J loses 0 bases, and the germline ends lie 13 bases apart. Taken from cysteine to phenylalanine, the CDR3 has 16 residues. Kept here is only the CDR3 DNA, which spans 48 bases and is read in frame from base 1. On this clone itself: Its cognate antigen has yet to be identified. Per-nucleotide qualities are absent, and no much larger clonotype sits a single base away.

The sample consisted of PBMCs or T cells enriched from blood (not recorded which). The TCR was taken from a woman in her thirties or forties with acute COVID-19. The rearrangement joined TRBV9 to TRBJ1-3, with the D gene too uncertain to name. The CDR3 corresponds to CASSDISEGSGNTIYF. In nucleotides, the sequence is TGTGCCAGCAGCGATATATCAGAGGGCTCTGGAAACACCATATATTTT.